The 32 T cell receptor beta chains below were found in one sample sequenced in a study of blood T cell repertoires in COVID-19. Assay used: immunoSEQ multiplex PCR; TCRdb lists only in-frame clones, some missing. The data show fewer than 75,000 clones, roughly 80% seen once. The sample was peripheral blood. The receptors were sampled from a human donor in a cohort sampled during active COVID-19.

This clone was seen a single time. CDR3: CASSFRTGWDTEAFF. The CDR3 DNA reads as TGTGCCAGCAGCTTTAGGACAGGGTGGGACACTGAAGCTTTCTTT. The rearrangement links TRBV7-9 to TRBJ1-1; 8 nucleotides agree with TRBD1. With 3 bases clipped from V and 3 bases from J, the junction kept 6 bases outside the gene matches. This CDR3 has 15 amino acids. Germline V gives CDR1 SEHNR, CDR2 FQNEAQ (reference sequence).

There are a few counts of this clone. The chain joins TRBV2 to TRBJ1-5, with D possibly being TRBD1 (6 bases). The V gene lost 6 bases and the J gene lost 5 bases, with 14 bases spanning the gap. This CDR3 comprises 14 residues. Germline loops: CDR1 SNHLY, CDR2 FYNNEI. DNA of the CDR3: TGTGCCAGCAGCCGCACAGGGATTGATCAGCCCCAGCATTTT. Its translation: CASSRTGIDQPQHF.

This sequence joins TRBV7-2 and TRBJ1-2, with a possible D match to TRBD1 (5 bases). V was trimmed by 2 bases and J by 4 bases, leaving 11 bases between them. The CDR3 is 14 amino acids. CDR1 SGHTA and CDR2 FQGNSA come from the germline V gene. The CDR3 is CASSLMGGSYGYTF. The DNA of the CDR3 is TGTGCCAGCAGCTTAATGGGGGGGAGCTATGGCTACACCTTC. Full variable domain (outside the CDR3, taken from reference TRBV7-2 and TRBJ1-2): GAGVSQSPSNKVTEKGKDVELRCDPISGHTALYWYRQSLGQGLEFLIYFQGNSAPDKSGLPSDRFSAERTGGSVSTLTIQRTQQEDSAVYLCASSLMGGSYGYTFGSGTRLTVV.

The CDR3 sequence is CASSLGRESTEAFF. As DNA, the CDR3 is TGTGCCAGCAGCTTAGGCCGGGAGAGCACTGAAGCTTTCTTT. This chain connects TRBV11-2 to TRBJ1-1; unclear D gene. CDR1 SGHAT and CDR2 FQNNGV come from the germline V gene. Trimming pared 1 base from V and 4 bases from J, leaving 10 bases between. The CDR3 runs 14 residues.

A remark on this clone: This same CDR3 is encoded by further DNA sequences in the sample. The V gene is TRBV2, the J gene TRBJ1-5; 7 bases agree with TRBD1. There are 15 residues in the CDR3. V dropped 4 bases and J dropped 2; count of bases not matched to a gene: 5. Per the germline V gene, CDR1 is SNHLY and CDR2 is FYNNEI. DNA for the CDR3: TGTGCCAGCAGTGTTAGCGGACAGGGCAATCAGCCCCAGCATTTT. Translated, it gives CASSVSGQGNQPQHF.

The rearrangement joins TRBV19 to TRBJ2-5; a possible D gene is TRBD2 (6 bases). Deletions cut 1 base from V and 7 bases from J, with 19 bases between. From germline, CDR1 is LNHDA and CDR2 SQIVND (reference sequence). This CDR3 comprises 16 residues. The CDR3 sequence: CASSIVVGAPEGTQYF. The DNA of the CDR3 is TGTGCCAGTAGTATAGTTGTCGGGGCGCCGGAGGGGACCCAGTACTTC.

This clone appeared a few times. The chain joins TRBV2 to TRBJ2-7, with D perhaps TRBD1 (6 bases). The CDR3 extends over 16 amino acids. Trimming stripped 2 bases from V and 4 bases from J, with 18 bases between. Germline CDR1 is SNHLY and CDR2 is FYNNEI. Here the CDR3 reads CASSESLGQDLYEQYF. CDR3 in DNA: TGTGCCAGCAGTGAATCTCTGGGACAAGACCTTTACGAGCAGTACTTC.

The chain has TRBV18 and TRBJ1-1; a possible D gene is TRBD1 (6 bases). Germline CDR1 and CDR2: KGHSH and LQKENI. Trimming shortened V by 4 bases and J by 5 bases, and 26 bases separated the two germline ends. The CDR3 sequence is 18 residues long. CDR3 DNA: TGTGCCAGCTCACTAACACACTCTTCCCCAGGGGCGAGGACTGAAGCTTTCTTT. Protein: CASSLTHSSPGARTEAFF.

The chain joins TRBV4-1 to TRBJ2-5; 13 nucleotides agree with TRBD2. Germline V lookup: CDR1 MGHRA, CDR2 YSYEKL. The V gene end was trimmed by 2 bases and the J gene end by 5 bases; junction bases not matched to a gene: 5. The CDR3 extends over 16 amino acids. The CDR3 spells CASSQLGLAGLETQYF. The DNA for the CDR3 is TGCGCCAGCAGCCAACTGGGACTAGCGGGGTTGGAGACCCAGTACTTC.

The chain is built from TRBV11-2 and TRBJ2-3; weak D call: TRBD2 (6 bases). Trimming removed 4 bases from V and 5 bases from J, with 13 bases in between. CDR1 is SGHAT, CDR2 FQNNGV, per germline. The CDR3 has 14 residues. The CDR3 loop is CASSYTHGGDTQYF. The CDR3 nucleotides are TGTGCCAGCAGCTATACCCACGGGGGAGATACGCAGTATTTT.

The CDR3 nucleotides read TGTGCCAGCAGCTTTTCAGTCCGGGGAACCCAGTACTTC. It translates to CASSFSVRGTQYF. The genes are TRBV5-6 and TRBJ2-5, with a tentative D call TRBD2 (5 bases). Germline V CDR1 and CDR2: SGHDT, YYEEEE. Trimming pared 2 bases from V and 8 bases from J, leaving 13 bases between. This CDR3 spans 13 amino acids.

The CDR3 spells CASSDSAGSYNEQFF. The CDR3, as DNA: TGTGCCAGCAGTGACTCGGCGGGTTCCTACAATGAGCAGTTCTTC. The V gene is TRBV6-4, the J gene TRBJ2-1; D is perhaps TRBD2 (5 bases). The CDR3 sequence is 15 residues long. The V and J ends lost 0 bases and 1 base respectively, with 7 bases between them. Germline values: CDR1 MRHNA, CDR2 SNTAGT.

This rearrangement joins TRBV7-8 to TRBJ2-3; tentatively, D is TRBD1 (6 bases). The CDR3 spans 14 residues. V gave up 3 bases and J gave up 6 bases, with 13 bases separating them. CDR1 and CDR2 from the germline V gene are SGHVS and FQNEAQ. The CDR3 DNA follows: TGTGCCAGCAGCTTGGCAGGGGAAGGGGATACGCAGTATTTT. Translation gives CASSLAGEGDTQYF.

This clone was recorded at least ten times. The chain uses TRBV13 and TRBJ1-1; TRBD1 agrees at 10 bases. The CDR3 runs to 15 residues. The germline V gene has CDR1 PRHDT and CDR2 FYEKMQ (reference sequence). V lost 5 bases, J lost 4 bases, and 7 bases stayed unmatched. CDR3 sequence: CASSGGTGEVTEAFF. In DNA form, the CDR3 reads TGTGCCAGCAGCGGAGGGACAGGGGAGGTCACTGAAGCTTTCTTT. Full variable domain (outside the CDR3, taken from reference TRBV13 and TRBJ1-1): AAGVIQSPRHLIKEKRETATLKCYPIPRHDTVYWYQQGPGQDPQFLISFYEKMQSDKGSIPDRFSAQQFSDYHSELNMSSLELGDSALYFCASSGGTGEVTEAFFGQGTRLTVV.

J is TRBJ2-7 and V is TRBV3-1 (or the pseudogene TRBV3-2), with TRBD2 matching 12 bases. In germline, CDR1 is LGHDT, CDR2 YNNKEL (reference sequence). The CDR3 runs 20 residues. After removal of 1 base from V and 2 bases from J, the junction contained 15 bases not matched to a gene. CDR3 amino acids: CASSQVMRFGTSGPPYEQYF. CDR3 in DNA: TGTGCCAGCAGCCAAGTTATGAGATTTGGGACTAGCGGGCCGCCCTACGAGCAGTACTTC.

The CDR3 spells CASSLPDLRGAKNTGELFF. As DNA, the CDR3 is TGCGCCAGCAGCCTACCGGACTTGCGGGGGGCCAAGAACACCGGGGAGCTGTTTTTT. This chain links TRBV4-1 with TRBJ2-2; 8 nucleotides agree with TRBD2. The CDR3 consists of 19 residues. Germline V lookup: CDR1 MGHRA, CDR2 YSYEKL. V lost 4 bases to trimming and J lost 1 base; unmatched junction nucleotides: 14.

The chain combines TRBV5-1 with TRBJ2-1, with 14 bases fitting TRBD2. Germline V gene data show CDR1 as SGHRS and CDR2 as YFSETQ. V lost 3 bases to trimming and J lost 2 bases; unmatched junction nucleotides: 1. The length of the CDR3 is 16 residues. DNA of the CDR3: TGCGCCAGCAGCTGGGGACTAGCGGGGGCCTACAATGAGCAGTTCTTC. This gives the protein CASSWGLAGAYNEQFF.

The V call is TRBV2, the J call TRBJ2-3; a possible D gene is TRBD2 (6 bases). The CDR3 extends over 14 amino acids. V gave up 3 bases and J gave up 4 bases, with 11 bases separating them. Germline V gene sequence: CDR1 SNHLY, CDR2 FYNNEI. The CDR3 loop reads CASSDWRDSDTQYF. CDR3 DNA: TGTGCCAGCAGTGATTGGAGGGATTCAGATACGCAGTATTTT.

The sample holds a few counts of this clone. The chain employs TRBV28 and TRBJ2-2; 8 positions match TRBD1. The CDR3 sequence is 15 residues long. CDR1 and CDR2 from the germline V gene are MDHEN and SYDVKM. V was clipped by 3 bases and J by 5 bases; unmatched bases: 5. The CDR3 here is CASSFFQGATGELFF. The CDR3 coding sequence is TGTGCCAGCAGTTTTTTTCAGGGGGCAACCGGGGAGCTGTTTTTT. The complete variable domain, with remaining parts taken from reference TRBV28 and TRBJ2-2, reads DVKVTQSSRYLVKRTGEKVFLECVQDMDHENMFWYRQDPGLGLRLIYFSYDVKMKEKGDIPEGYSVSREKKERFSLILESASTNQTSMYLCASSFFQGATGELFFGEGSRLTVL.

The V call is TRBV4-1, the J call TRBJ2-6, with 12 nucleotides matching TRBD1. The germline V gene has CDR1 MGHRA and CDR2 YSYEKL. V was pared by 4 bases and J by 4 bases, with 11 bases of the junction left unmatched. The CDR3 has 19 amino acids. CDR3 amino acids: CASSPGPGQGARGANVLTF. In DNA form, the CDR3 reads TGCGCCAGCAGCCCCGGACCGGGACAGGGGGCGCGGGGGGCCAACGTCCTGACTTTC.

V and J are TRBV5-1 and TRBJ2-1; 8 positions agree with TRBD1. With 5 bases clipped from V and 7 bases from J, the junction kept 11 bases outside the gene matches. Germline V gene sequence: CDR1 SGHRS, CDR2 YFSETQ. The CDR3 loop spans 15 amino acids. CDR3 sequence: CASRPPGQAQNEQFF. The CDR3 DNA reads TGCGCCAGCAGGCCCCCGGGACAGGCACAAAATGAGCAGTTCTTC.

The genes are TRBV18 and TRBJ2-7, with 11 bases identical to TRBD2. J was trimmed by 4 bases and V by 3 bases; bases with no gene match: 8. CDR3 length: 16 amino acids. In germline, CDR1 is KGHSH, CDR2 LQKENI. CDR3 DNA: TGTGCCAGCTCACCTTATACCGGGACTAGCGGATACGAGCAGTACTTC. Its protein is CASSPYTGTSGYEQYF. Complete variable domain (other parts from reference TRBV18 and TRBJ2-7): NAGVMQNPRHLVRRRGQEARLRCSPMKGHSHVYWYRQLPEEGLKFMVYLQKENIIDESGMPKERFSAEFPKEGPSILRIQQVVRGDSAAYFCASSPYTGTSGYEQYFGPGTRLTVT.

This chain links TRBV10-1 with TRBJ2-1; 10 bases line up with TRBD2. Germline V gives CDR1 WNHNN, CDR2 SYGVQD (reference sequence). The CDR3 length is 17 residues. Unmatched junction bases numbered 9, after V lost 2 bases and J lost 5 bases. The CDR3 loop is CASSEVISGGADNEQFF. In nucleotides, the CDR3 is TGCGCCAGCAGTGAGGTAATAAGCGGGGGGGCGGACAATGAGCAGTTCTTC.

The V gene is TRBV11-2, the J gene TRBJ2-5; TRBD2 aligns across 13 bases. The ends lost 5 bases at V and 11 bases at J; junction bases unmatched: 8. CDR3 length equals 14 residues. CDR1 and CDR2 (germline): SGHAT, FQNNGV. The CDR3 DNA reads TGTGCCAGCAGCCCGAGACTAGCGGGGGGCTCTCAGTACTTC. Translating it yields CASSPRLAGGSQYF.

The chain links TRBV6-5 to TRBJ1-2; TRBD1 might be the D (6 bases). The CDR3 extends over 13 amino acids. CDR1 is MNHEY, CDR2 SVGAGI, per germline. With 7 bases removed from V and 4 bases from J, the gap between germline ends came to 13 bases. The DNA for the CDR3 is TGTGCCAGCAATCGGGACATACTCTATGGCTACACCTTC. Protein product: CASNRDILYGYTF.

The chain has TRBV19 and TRBJ2-7, with TRBD1 matching 7 bases. The CDR3 is made up of 15 amino acids. The junction had 8 bases not matched to a gene; V was cut back by 4 bases and J by 2 bases. The germline gives CDR1 LNHDA, CDR2 SQIVND (reference sequence). The DNA of the CDR3 is TGTGCCAGTAGTACCGGACAGGCGGCTACCTACGAGCAGTACTTC. Protein product: CASSTGQAATYEQYF. Full variable domain (rest looked up from reference TRBV19 and TRBJ2-7): DGGITQSPKYLFRKEGQNVTLSCEQNLNHDAMYWYRQDPGQGLRLIYYSQIVNDFQKGDIAEGYSVSREKKESFPLTVTSAQKNPTAFYLCASSTGQAATYEQYFGPGTRLTVT.

The V call is TRBV30, the J call TRBJ1-5, with D possibly matching TRBD1 (5 bases). The CDR3 totals 13 residues. Germline V CDR1 and CDR2: GTSNPN, SVGIG (reference sequence). Trimming cost V 5 bases and J 0 bases, with 8 bases left between them. In DNA form, the CDR3 reads TGTGCCTGGTCGGGGGATAGCAATCAGCCCCAGCATTTT. This gives the protein CAWSGDSNQPQHF.

This clone was observed a few times. The J gene is TRBJ1-1, the V gene TRBV6-5, with D perhaps matching TRBD1 (5 bases). The V and J ends lost 8 bases and 8 bases respectively, with 18 bases between them. The germline V gene has CDR1 MNHEY and CDR2 SVGAGI. The CDR3 has 13 residues. The CDR3 is CASAFIQGPEAFF. The CDR3 region has the DNA TGTGCCAGCGCGTTTATCCAGGGTCCCGAAGCTTTCTTT.

Written as DNA, the CDR3 is TGTGCCAGCGCAGGACTCTACGAGCAGTACTTC. This codes for CASAGLYEQYF. V and J are TRBV5-6 and TRBJ2-7; D may be TRBD2 (5 bases). V gave up 7 bases and J gave up 3 bases, with 8 bases separating them. CDR3 size: 11 residues. In germline, CDR1 is SGHDT, CDR2 YYEEEE.

The chain joins TRBV28 to TRBJ1-5, with 9 bases that match TRBD1. The CDR3 sequence is 15 residues long. Germline CDR1 is MDHEN and CDR2 is SYDVKM. The junction had 4 bases not matched to a gene; V was cut back by 1 base and J by 6 bases. CDR3 in amino acids: CASSLYRGRFQPQHF. Here the CDR3 DNA reads TGTGCCAGCAGTTTATACAGGGGGCGATTTCAGCCCCAGCATTTT.

The table lists this clone with a count of one. The chain recombines TRBV19 with TRBJ1-4; D not resolved. CDR1 is LNHDA, CDR2 SQIVND, per germline (reference sequence). The CDR3 is made up of 14 amino acids. With 5 bases removed from V and 3 bases from J, the gap between germline ends came to 10 bases. The CDR3 protein is CASSLRRPNEKLFF. CDR3 bases: TGTGCCAGTAGTTTGCGGAGACCTAATGAAAAACTGTTTTTT.

The V gene is TRBV7-3, the J gene TRBJ1-2; tentative D call: TRBD1 (6 bases). V lost 5 bases and J lost 7, with 14 bases in between. The CDR3 sequence is 13 residues long. Germline-derived CDR1 and CDR2 are SGHTA and FQGTGA. The CDR3 spells CASSPQGQFGYTF. In DNA, the CDR3 is TGTGCCAGCAGCCCACAAGGACAGTTTGGCTACACCTTC.